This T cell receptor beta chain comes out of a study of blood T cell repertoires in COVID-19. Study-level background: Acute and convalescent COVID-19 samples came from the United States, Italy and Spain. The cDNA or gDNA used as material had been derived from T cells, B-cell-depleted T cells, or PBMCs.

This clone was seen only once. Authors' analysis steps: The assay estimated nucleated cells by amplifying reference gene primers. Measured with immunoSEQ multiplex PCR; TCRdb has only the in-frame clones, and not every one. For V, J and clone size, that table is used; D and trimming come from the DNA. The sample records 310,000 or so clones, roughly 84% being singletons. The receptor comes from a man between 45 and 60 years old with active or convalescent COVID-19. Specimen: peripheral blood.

CDR3 region: CASSWITQGYEQYF. In DNA form, the CDR3 reads TGTGCCAGCAGCTGGATAACTCAGGGATACGAGCAGTACTTC. V gene TRBV5-6 combines with J gene TRBJ2-7; tentative D call: TRBD1 (5 bases). V was shortened by 3 bases and J by 4 bases, with 14 bases between the two germline ends. The germline CDR1 and CDR2 sequences are SGHDT and YYEEEE. The CDR3 contains 14 residues. Based on the CDR3 plus reference TRBV5-6 and TRBJ2-7, the full variable domain is DAGVTQSPTHLIKTRGQQVTLRCSPKSGHDTVSWYQQALGQGPQFIFQYYEEEERQRGNFPDRFSGHQFPNYSSELNVNALLLGDSALYLCASSWITQGYEQYFGPGTRLTVT.